This TCR beta chain was identified during a study of T cells in Graves' hyperthyroidism and ophthalmopathy. Graves' hyperthyroidism was deemed stable absent ophthalmopathy progression within 18 months. The CDR3 is 11 residues long. CDR1 and CDR2 (germline): DFQATT, SNEGSKA (reference sequence). V lost 0 bases and J lost 13, with 12 bases in between. The source material, RNA transcripts, was used to amplify TCR beta CDR3 regions. A first-round RT-PCR of the TCR CDR3 used the HTBI primer set. TCRdb recomputed calls from the multiplex PCR reads with MiXCR, one row per CDR3 protein. The sample lists 500,000 to 550,000 distinct CDR3 sequences; around 20% were seen once.

This receptor was obtained from a man between 18 and 29 years old with Graves' hyperthyroidism. The J gene is TRBJ2-5, the V gene TRBV20-1; D remains unclear. The specimen sequenced was blood. CDR3 protein: CSARDHGVPYF. The DNA of the CDR3 is TGCAGTGCTAGAGATCACGGTGTCCCGTACTTC.